What follows are 29 T cell receptor beta chains derived from one specimen sequenced in a study of T cells in women clearing cervical HPV infection listed by TCRdb under 2018. Libraries were made using the immunoSEQ multiplex PCR assay. In TCRdb, the immuneACCESS table is reduced to in-frame sequences with V and J assigned. These tables do not hold every clone; where another copy was compared, an unresolved V gene accounts for under half, and the others remain unexplained. The sample table includes tens of thousands of clones. 2.5% to 3.5% of the sample comes from the top ten. Specimen: blood buffy coat. The receptors come from a woman between 18 and 70 years old with a cervical HPV16 infection that either progressed to CIN3+ or cleared (not recorded which).

On this clone: The read stops 3 residues short of the end of the CDR3; the missing end is completed from the germline J gene. The V call is TRBV7-9, the J call TRBJ2-2, with 7 bases aligning to TRBD2. J lost 1 base, V lost 4 bases, and 3 bases had no gene match. CDR1 is SEHNR, CDR2 FQNEAQ, per germline (reference sequence). The CDR3 consists of 15 residues. The sequenced CDR3 bases are TGTGCCAGCAGCTCGCGGGAGAGGAACACCGGGGAG. Its protein is CASSSRERNTGE. The complete CDR3 protein is CASSSRERNTGELFF.

As for this clone: The read comes to an end 3 residues before the CDR3 does, leaving the germline J gene to fill in the end. This chain connects TRBV5-1 to TRBJ2-3, with D perhaps matching TRBD2 (6 bases). CDR3 length: 15 residues. V shed 3 bases and J shed 1 base, with 12 bases lying between them. Germline lookup yields CDR1 SGHRS and CDR2 YFSETQ. The part of the CDR3 DNA that was read is TGCGCCAGCAGCTCCGTGTTAGCGGGCACAGATACG. Its protein product is CASSSVLAGTDT. The full CDR3 protein reads CASSSVLAGTDTQYF.

As to this clone: Sequencing ends 3 residues short of the CDR3 end; the germline J gene provides the rest. V is TRBV30 and J is TRBJ2-7; 9 bases line up with TRBD1. This CDR3 has 14 amino acids. After removal of 5 bases from V and 6 bases from J, the junction contained 11 bases not matched to a gene. CDR1 and CDR2 from the germline V gene are GTSNPN and SVGIG (reference sequence). The covered CDR3 bases are TGTGCCTGGCAGCCCCGGGACAGGGTTTTCGAG. Translated: CAWQPRDRVFE. The CDR3, in full, reads CAWQPRDRVFEQYF.

About this clone itself: An end of the junction does not agree with germline; a read error may underlie this. The sequence runs out 3 residues before the end of the CDR3; the remainder is reconstructed from the germline J gene. V and J are TRBV4-2 and TRBJ2-7; D is uncertain. The CDR3 spans 16 residues. The germline V gene encodes CDR1 LGHNA and CDR2 YNFKEQ. CDR3 DNA (partial): TGCGCCAGCAGCCAAGCTTTGGCAGGCAGACGCTACGAG. Its translation: CASSQALAGRRYE. The whole CDR3 protein is CASSQALAGRRYEQYF.

In the case of this clone: The missing CDR3 end, 3 residues past where the read stops, is filled in from the germline J gene. V gene TRBV5-6 combines with J gene TRBJ2-7; 7 bases are shared with TRBD1. The V segment lost 1 base and the J segment 3 bases; nucleotides outside the gene matches: 7. Per germline, CDR1 SGHDT and CDR2 YYEEEE. The CDR3 is 15 amino acids. The CDR3 sequence is CASSLSYRGSYEQYF. The CDR3 bases that were read are TGTGCCAGCAGCTTGAGTTACAGGGGAAGCTACGAG.

For this clone: The read terminates 3 residues ahead of where the CDR3 ends, so the germline J gene completes it. The chain is built from TRBV20-1 and TRBJ1-4, with D hard to call. V lost 3 bases and J lost 2, with 10 bases in between. CDR1 is DFQATT, CDR2 SNEGSKA, per germline (reference sequence). There are 14 residues in the CDR3. Incomplete CDR3 DNA: TGCAGTGCTAGCCCCTCCAGGACTAATGAAAAA. This encodes CSASPSRTNEK. The whole CDR3 reads CSASPSRTNEKLFF.

Of note for this clone: Sequencing ends 3 residues short of the CDR3 end; the germline J gene provides the rest. V is TRBV23-1 and J is TRBJ2-7; 9 bases fit TRBD1. TRBV23-1 is labeled an ORF, and its function is uncertain. This CDR3 contains 14 residues. After removal of 2 bases from V and 5 bases from J, the junction contained 4 bases not matched to a gene. The CDR3 is CASSQATGGHEQYF. The CDR3 DNA, read in part, is TGCGCCAGCAGTCAAGCGACAGGGGGACACGAG.

This clone is medium-sized (0.01 to 0.1%) by frequency. The CDR3 goes on 3 residues after the read ends, and that part is filled in from the germline J gene. The chain carries TRBV5-1 and TRBJ1-4; possibly TRBD1 for D (6 bases). The CDR3 runs 16 residues. V dropped 2 bases and J dropped 8 bases, with 19 bases sitting between them. From germline, CDR1 is SGHRS and CDR2 YFSETQ. The CDR3 bases that were read are TGCGCCAGCAGCTTAAACAGGGACACCGACCGGGAAAAA. Residues: CASSLNRDTDREK. Given in full, the CDR3 is CASSLNRDTDREKLFF. The full variable domain, with the rest looked up from reference TRBV5-1 and TRBJ1-4, is KAGVTQTPRYLIKTRGQQVTLSCSPISGHRSVSWYQQTPGQGLQFLFEYFSETQRNKGNFPGRFSGRQFSNSRSEMNVSTLELGDSALYLCASSLNRDTDREKLFFGSGTQLSVL.

Comment on this clone: Relative to the germline gene, one junction end is altered; a read error may explain this. The CDR3 extends 3 residues past the end of the read, so its final part is completed from the germline J gene. The chain carries TRBV11-2 and TRBJ1-3, with a tentative D call TRBD1 (5 bases). CDR3 length equals 13 residues. Per germline, CDR1 SGHAT and CDR2 FQNNGV. CDR3 sequence: CASSLGQGDTIYF. The CDR3 bases that were read are TGTGCCAGCAGTTTAGGACAAGGGGACACC.

A note on this clone: The read finishes 3 residues shy of the CDR3 end, and the germline J gene is used to complete it. The chain is built from TRBV20-1 and TRBJ1-1; D is ambiguous. The CDR3 spans 14 residues. V lost 1 base and J lost 4, with 13 bases in between. Germline CDR1 DFQATT, CDR2 SNEGSKA (reference sequence). The CDR3 loop is CSARAGGVRTEAFF. The CDR3 bases that were read are TGCAGTGCTAGAGCCGGCGGTGTTCGCACTGAA.

Notes on this clone: The read ends 3 residues before the CDR3 terminus; that terminus is restored from the germline J gene. The chain links TRBV7-6 to TRBJ2-5, with D unresolved. The V and J ends lost 5 bases and 5 bases respectively, with 12 bases between them. This CDR3 has 13 amino acids. CDR1 SGHVS and CDR2 FNYEAQ come from the germline V gene. CDR3: CASSPRVLETQYF. CDR3 DNA (partial): TGTGCCAGCAGCCCTCGGGTTCTGGAGACC.

About this clone: The CDR3 end is not reached by the read, which stops 3 residues before it; the germline J gene fills it in. J is TRBJ2-3 and V is TRBV7-8, with D perhaps matching TRBD2 (6 bases). The CDR3 runs 17 residues. Between the trimmed V and J ends, which lost 6 bases and 2 bases, there was a span of 21 bases. CDR1 is SGHVS, CDR2 FQNEAQ, per germline. The chain's CDR3 is CASRPPVGGSVTDTQYF. The sequenced CDR3 bases are TGTGCCAGCAGACCACCGGTGGGAGGTAGCGTCACAGATACG.

With regard to this clone: The sequenced fragment ends 3 residues before the CDR3 boundary, so the rest is inferred from the germline J gene. The gene calls are TRBV4-1 and TRBJ2-5; a weak D match, TRBD2 (6 bases). Trimming pared 1 base from V and 5 bases from J, leaving 11 bases between. This CDR3 is built from 14 residues. CDR1 and CDR2 from the germline V gene are MGHRA and YSYEKL. Partial CDR3 DNA: TGCGCCAGCAGCCAAGGGGCTCGGGGGGAGACC. Translated, it gives CASSQGARGET. The CDR3 in full is CASSQGARGETQYF.

Note on this clone: The CDR3 end falls 3 residues outside the read, so it is completed with the germline J gene. This chain joins TRBV6-2 or TRBV6-3 and TRBJ1-1; 7 bases fit TRBD1. The germline gives CDR1 MNHEY, CDR2 SVGEGT. CDR3 length equals 13 residues. CDR3 DNA (partial): TGTGCCAGCAGGGCAACTTTTCAGGGGGGA. It translates to CASRATFQGG. The CDR3 in full is CASRATFQGGAFF.

Concerning this clone: Read data end 3 residues before the CDR3 end; the end is taken from the germline J gene. The V and J genes are TRBV30 and TRBJ2-3, with TRBD2 as a possible D gene (5 bases). The V and J ends lost 2 bases and 3 bases respectively, with 9 bases between them. CDR1 GTSNPN and CDR2 SVGIG come from the germline V gene (reference sequence). The CDR3 is 13 residues long. The CDR3 protein is CAWSTRRTDTQYF. The CDR3 bases that were read are TGTGCCTGGAGTACGCGGAGGACAGATACG.

In regard to this clone: The read stops 3 residues short of the end of the CDR3; the missing end is completed from the germline J gene. V gene TRBV6-2 or TRBV6-3 combines with J gene TRBJ1-1, with 7 bases lining up with TRBD1. CDR1 is MNHEY and CDR2 is SVGEGT in the germline V gene. This CDR3 has 12 amino acids. The J segment lost 4 bases and the V segment lost 6 bases, leaving 2 bases of the junction unmatched. CDR3: CASSDRVTEAFF. CDR3 bases read: TGTGCCAGCAGCGACAGGGTCACTGAA.

As to this clone: The sequenced fragment ends 3 residues before the CDR3 boundary, so the rest is inferred from the germline J gene. V gene TRBV30 combines with J gene TRBJ1-3; D gene unclear. Germline CDR1 reads GTSNPN; CDR2 reads SVGIG (reference sequence). The germline V and J ends were trimmed by 0 bases and 5 bases, with 5 bases remaining between them. The CDR3 has 12 residues. Incomplete CDR3 DNA: TGTGCCTGGAGTGTACAGAGAAACACC. Translated, it gives CAWSVQRNT. The entire CDR3 protein reads CAWSVQRNTIYF.

For this clone: The CDR3 end lies 3 residues beyond the end of the read and is filled in from the germline J gene. The J gene is TRBJ1-1, the V gene TRBV30; 11 positions agree with TRBD1. This CDR3 region has 15 residues. Germline-derived CDR1 and CDR2 are GTSNPN and SVGIG (reference sequence). Trimming removed 2 bases from V and 5 bases from J; junction bases left unmatched: 7. CDR3 sequence: CAWSTPGQGVTEAFF. The sequenced part of the CDR3 DNA is TGTGCCTGGAGTACGCCGGGACAGGGGGTAACTGAA.

Of note for this clone: The missing CDR3 end, 3 residues past where the read stops, is filled in from the germline J gene. The chain carries TRBV28 and TRBJ2-3; 8 bases are a match to TRBD2. Germline CDR1 is MDHEN and CDR2 is SYDVKM. The CDR3 is 16 amino acids. Germline trimming cut 2 bases from V and 6 bases from J; bases unmatched to any gene: 10. The CDR3 DNA, read in part, is TGTGCCAGCAGTTTAGCGGGAGGCCCCAGATTGGATACG. This codes for CASSLAGGPRLDT. Given in full, the CDR3 is CASSLAGGPRLDTQYF. The whole variable domain, remainder taken from reference TRBV28 and TRBJ2-3, is DVKVTQSSRYLVKRTGEKVFLECVQDMDHENMFWYRQDPGLGLRLIYFSYDVKMKEKGDIPEGYSVSREKKERFSLILESASTNQTSMYLCASSLAGGPRLDTQYFGPGTRLTVL.

With regard to this clone: The read terminates 3 residues before the CDR3 end, so the remaining end is supplied by the germline J gene. The chain uses TRBV5-1 and TRBJ2-7, with 9 bases matching TRBD2. In germline, CDR1 is SGHRS, CDR2 YFSETQ. The V and J ends lost 0 bases and 3 bases, in that order; junction bases with no gene match: 4. The CDR3 extends over 15 amino acids. The part of the CDR3 DNA that was read is TGCGCCAGCAGCTTGGAGCTAGCGGGAAGCTACGAG. It codes for CASSLELAGSYE. The whole CDR3 protein reads CASSLELAGSYEQYF.

The CDR3 reads CASSPPGAGELFF. CDR3 bases read: TGCGCCAGCAGCCCTCCAGGGGCCGGGGAG. The chain is built from TRBV5-1 and TRBJ2-2, with D perhaps matching TRBD1 (6 bases). The read ends 3 residues early relative to the CDR3; the germline J gene fills the gap. V lost 4 bases and J 6 bases, leaving 10 bases between the germline ends. This CDR3 is 13 amino acids long. CDR1 is SGHRS, CDR2 YFSETQ, per germline.

As concerns this clone: The read gets to within 3 residues of the CDR3 end, and the germline J gene fills in the rest. The V gene is TRBV3-1 (or the pseudogene TRBV3-2), the J gene TRBJ1-2; D possibly corresponds to TRBD1 (6 bases). The CDR3 spans 14 residues. Germline lookup yields CDR1 LGHDT and CDR2 YNNKEL (reference sequence). V was cut by 0 bases and J by 7 bases, with 12 bases left in between. The sequenced CDR3 bases are TGTGCCAGCAGCCAAGATGGGGGCAGGGGTGGC. This gives the protein CASSQDGGRGG. The full CDR3 reads CASSQDGGRGGYTF.

About this clone: The read ends 3 residues shy of where the CDR3 ends; the end is completed using the germline J gene. The V call is TRBV5-1, the J call TRBJ2-5; possibly TRBD2 for D (6 bases). Germline assignment: CDR1 SGHRS and CDR2 YFSETQ. There are 14 residues in the CDR3. V lost 0 bases and J lost 5, with 11 bases in between. CDR3 loop: CASSLGPEGETQYF. Incomplete CDR3 DNA: TGCGCCAGCAGCTTGGGCCCGGAGGGGGAGACC.

Points on this clone: The sequenced fragment ends 3 residues before the CDR3 boundary, so the rest is inferred from the germline J gene. V usage is TRBV4-2 and J usage is TRBJ2-3, with D possibly being TRBD1 (6 bases). V was pared by 2 bases and J by 6 bases, with 15 bases between. CDR1 is LGHNA and CDR2 is YNFKEQ in the germline V gene. This CDR3 region has 15 residues. The CDR3 spells CASSQNWQGSDTQYF. CDR3 bases read: TGTGCCAGCAGCCAAAACTGGCAGGGGTCGGATACG.

A note on this clone: The read ends 3 residues early relative to the CDR3; the germline J gene fills the gap. V gene TRBV7-8 combines with J gene TRBJ2-3; D gene uncertain. Looked up from germline, CDR1 is SGHVS and CDR2 is FQNEAQ. The CDR3 contains 15 residues. V gave up 5 bases and J gave up 4 bases, with 16 bases separating them. The DNA read from the CDR3 is TGTGCCAGCAGCCCCGGCGGCCGATACGCAGATACG. Protein sequence: CASSPGGRYADT. The entire CDR3 is CASSPGGRYADTQYF.

On this clone itself: Read coverage stops 3 residues before the CDR3 terminus; the germline J gene supplies the remainder. The V gene is TRBV6-2 or TRBV6-3, the J gene TRBJ1-4; D perhaps matches TRBD1 (6 bases). Germline V gene data show CDR1 as MNHEY and CDR2 as SVGEGT. The CDR3 contains 12 residues. Trimming took 6 bases from V and 6 from J, leaving 8 bases between them. This CDR3 reads CASRYRDEKLFF. CDR3 bases read: TGTGCCAGCAGATACAGGGATGAAAAA.

A remark on this clone: The missing CDR3 end, 3 residues past where the read stops, is filled in from the germline J gene. The gene calls are TRBV20-1 and TRBJ1-2, with 10 bases matching TRBD1. The V gene's germline CDR1 is DFQATT and CDR2 SNEGSKA (reference sequence). V lost 3 bases and J lost 7; bases outside the gene matches: 14. The CDR3 runs 16 residues. CDR3 in amino acids: CSASEKPGQGFSGYTF. Partial CDR3 DNA: TGCAGTGCTAGCGAAAAACCGGGACAGGGGTTTTCTGGC.

Concerning this clone itself: Read coverage stops 3 residues before the CDR3 terminus; the germline J gene supplies the remainder. This chain uses TRBV20-1 with TRBJ2-5; D gene unclear. Germline V lookup: CDR1 DFQATT, CDR2 SNEGSKA (reference sequence). V was pared by 8 bases and J by 3 bases, with 16 bases between. The CDR3 has 13 residues. Partial CDR3 DNA: TGCAGTTTTAGCAGAGGATTCGAAGAGACC. It encodes CSFSRGFEET. The entire CDR3 sequence reads CSFSRGFEETQYF.

About this clone: The read terminates 3 residues ahead of where the CDR3 ends, so the germline J gene completes it. This chain links TRBV12-3 or TRBV12-4 with TRBJ1-5; 7 positions match TRBD1. The J segment lost 6 bases and the V segment lost 1 base, leaving 6 bases of the junction unmatched. This CDR3 contains 15 residues. CDR3 in amino acids: CASSLGTGGGQPQHF. The covered CDR3 bases are TGTGCCAGCAGTTTAGGGACAGGAGGTGGTCAGCCC.